The rows below give T cell receptor beta chains drawn from one sample of a study of cytomegalovirus exposure and HLA in healthy donors. TCRdb keeps only in-frame clones here, not all; method: immunoSEQ multiplex PCR. Of approximately 170,000 clones detected, roughly 80% appear once; the ten largest clones hold approximately 1.2%. Sequenced sample: PBMCs. All receptors come from a man aged 45 to 65 in good health and CMV-seropositive. Each CDR3 is given with its conserved first and last residue. D genes are given only for firm matches. Some rows mark clone size as missing; the rest say once, few, many or name a class of expanded clone.

d_gene,j_gene,abundance,v_gene,CDR3nt,CDR3aa
.,TRBJ1-4,.,TRBV6-5,TGTGCCAGCAGTTACTCGGCAGGGGCGAGTGAAAAACTGTTTTTT,CASSYSAGASEKLFF
TRBD1,TRBJ1-5,.,TRBV28,TGTGCCAGCAGGAGACAGGGGGCTCAGCCCCAGCATTTT,CASRRQGAQPQHF
TRBD2,TRBJ2-3,.,TRBV7-9,TGTGCCAGCAGCGCCCCGGATAGCGGGAGGGGTGATACGCAGTATTTT,CASSAPDSGRGDTQYF
.,TRBJ1-4,few,TRBV7-6,TGTGCCAGCAGCTTAGCGGGGGCGGGTGAAAAACTGTTTTTT,CASSLAGAGEKLFF
TRBD1,TRBJ1-6,.,TRBV27,TGTGCCAGCAACTCCCGGGGGACAGTTACCTATAATTCACCCCTCCACTTT,CASNSRGTVTYNSPLHF
.,TRBJ1-1,few,TRBV15,TGTGCCACCAGCAGAGAACAGGACGGACATGAAGCTTTCTTT,CATSREQDGHEAFF
TRBD2,TRBJ2-2,.,TRBV29-1,TGCAGCGTCCTGGGGGGGGACACCGGGGAGCTGTTTTTT,CSVLGGDTGELFF
.,TRBJ1-1,.,TRBV29-1,TGCAGCGTTGCCGGGATTATGAACACTGAAGCTTTCTTT,CSVAGIMNTEAFF
.,TRBJ1-1,few,TRBV20-1,TGCAGTGCTAGCTTCGAGACTGAAGCTTTCTTT,CSASFETEAFF
TRBD1,TRBJ2-3,.,TRBV5-4,TGTGCCAGCAGCTTTGAGACAGGGTTGAATACGCAGTATTTT,CASSFETGLNTQYF
TRBD1,TRBJ2-5,.,TRBV28,TGTGCCAGCAGTTACAGGGGGCCCAGGTTGGAGACCCAGTACTTC,CASSYRGPRLETQYF
.,TRBJ2-1,.,TRBV11-2,TGTGCCAGCAGCTTAGGGGCGGGGCATGAGCAGTTCTTC,CASSLGAGHEQFF
TRBD1,TRBJ1-4,.,TRBV4-2,TGTGCCAGCAGTTACACAGGGGCCTCAACTAATGAAAAACTGTTTTTT,CASSYTGASTNEKLFF
.,TRBJ2-2,.,TRBV7-9,TGTGCCAGCAGCTCAATTGCCGGGACTTCCGGGGAGCTGTTTTTT,CASSSIAGTSGELFF
TRBD1,TRBJ2-3,.,TRBV27,TGTGCCAGCAGTTTAGGGACAGGACGCACTAGCACAGATACGCAGTATTTT,CASSLGTGRTSTDTQYF
.,TRBJ1-4,.,TRBV7-3,TGTGCCAGCAGCTTAACTAGGGGTGAAAAACTGTTTTTT,CASSLTRGEKLFF
TRBD1,TRBJ1-3,.,TRBV5-4,TGTGCCAGCAGCTCTGGGACAGGGGGCCACTCTGGAAACACCATATATTTT,CASSSGTGGHSGNTIYF
.,TRBJ2-7,.,TRBV13,TGTGCCAGCAGCCTTTTCGGGGGGCTCTCCTACGAGCAGTACTTC,CASSLFGGLSYEQYF
TRBD2,TRBJ2-5,.,TRBV2,TGTGCCAGCATCTCGGGAGTACTAGCGGGACACCGCCAAGAGACCCAGTACTTC,CASISGVLAGHRQETQYF
.,TRBJ2-3,once,TRBV6-1,TGTGCCAGCAGTGAGTCGACAGGACCTCTCTTTACGCAGTATTTT,CASSESTGPLFTQYF
.,TRBJ2-7,.,TRBV28,TGTGCCAGCAGTTTTTCGTTGCAGGTCTTAACCTACGAGCAGTACTTC,CASSFSLQVLTYEQYF
.,TRBJ2-5,.,TRBV29-1,TGCAGCGTGGGCCGCGGACAGAGCTTAGGGACCCAGTACTTC,CSVGRGQSLGTQYF
.,TRBJ2-3,medium-sized,TRBV2,TGTGCCAGCTCCGAGGAGAACACAGATACGCAGTATTTT,CASSEENTDTQYF
TRBD2,TRBJ2-1,.,TRBV2,TGTGCCAGCAGCTGGACTAGCGGGAACTACAATGAGCAGTTCTTC,CASSWTSGNYNEQFF
.,TRBJ2-1,.,TRBV18,TGTGCCAGCTCATCTGACCGGGACAACTACAATGAGCAGTTCTTC,CASSSDRDNYNEQFF
.,TRBJ1-1,.,TRBV19,TGTGCCAGTAGTATTCAAGGGGGAGCTACTGAAGCTTTCTTT,CASSIQGGATEAFF
.,TRBJ1-1,.,TRBV9,TGTGCCAGCACCTCGACAGGCACGAACACTGAAGCTTTCTTT,CASTSTGTNTEAFF
TRBD2,TRBJ2-7,.,TRBV27,TGTGCCAGCAGTTTGGGAACTAGCGGGTACCACTACGAGCAGTACTTC,CASSLGTSGYHYEQYF
TRBD1,TRBJ2-6,few,TRBV11-2,TGTGCCAGCAGCTTAGATCGGACAGGCCGACCTGGGGCCAACGTCCTGACTTTC,CASSLDRTGRPGANVLTF
.,TRBJ2-1,.,TRBV14,TGTGCCAGCAGCCCGACTAGAGTGAATGAGCAGTTCTTC,CASSPTRVNEQFF
.,TRBJ2-1,.,TRBV7-3,TGTGCCAGCAGCTTCACCGGGGCGAGGGGAGGCGAGCAGTTCTTC,CASSFTGARGGEQFF
TRBD2,TRBJ2-1,.,TRBV18,TGTGCCAGCTCACTACTCGGGACTAGCGGGACTCAAGAGCAGTTCTTC,CASSLLGTSGTQEQFF
.,TRBJ2-2,.,TRBV5-4,TGTGCCAGCAGCTTGGGACAGAACGGGGAGCTGTTTTTT,CASSLGQNGELFF
.,TRBJ2-7,few,TRBV5-5,TGTGCCAGCAGCTTCCTAGGAGGGAGCTCCTACGAGCAGTACTTC,CASSFLGGSSYEQYF
TRBD1,TRBJ2-7,.,TRBV7-8,TGTGCCAGCAGCAAGGTAGACAGGGGTTCATACGAGCAGTACTTC,CASSKVDRGSYEQYF
.,TRBJ2-7,.,TRBV14,TGTGCCAGCAGCCAAACCCGCCCTAGCGAGCAGTACTTC,CASSQTRPSEQYF
TRBD1,TRBJ1-1,.,TRBV7-9,TGTGCCAGCAGCCAACGACAGGGCCCGAACACTGAAGCTTTCTTT,CASSQRQGPNTEAFF
.,TRBJ2-7,.,TRBV5-1,TGCGCCAGCAGCTCGCCGACAGGAGCCTACGAGCAGTACTTC,CASSSPTGAYEQYF
.,TRBJ1-1,.,TRBV5-8,TGTGCCAGCAGCTCAGGACAGACCCTGAACACTGAAGCTTTCTTT,CASSSGQTLNTEAFF
TRBD1,TRBJ1-1,.,TRBV27,TGTGCCAGCAGTCCGACAGGGGGCTGGAGGAACACTGAAGCTTTCTTT,CASSPTGGWRNTEAFF
.,TRBJ2-5,.,TRBV9,TGTGCCAGCAGCGTACGAACTAGCCCGACGACCCAGTACTTC,CASSVRTSPTTQYF
TRBD1,TRBJ2-2,.,TRBV7-9,TGTGCCAGCAGCTTATCCCCAGGGGGTGGGGAGCTGTTTTTT,CASSLSPGGGELFF
.,TRBJ2-3,.,TRBV28,TGTGCCAGCAGTCCGGTCAGCAGGGGAGATACGCAGTATTTT,CASSPVSRGDTQYF